This passage covers 26 T cell receptor beta chains from one sample sequenced in a study of regulatory and conventional T cells in RAG deficiency. The method was immunoSEQ multiplex PCR; TCRdb's version includes in-frame clones alone and lacks a portion of them. The repertoire holds fewer than 35,000 clones, with just under 90% as singletons. This sample was shared with a second study, whose subject was regulatory T cells. This second report adds: The PCR used 52 TRBV and 13 TRBJ primers.

Sequenced: CD8+ T cells sorted from blood. These receptor sequences come from a human donor in good health.

A few counts support this clone. This chain links TRBV1 with TRBJ1-6. TRBV1 is annotated as a pseudogene. CDR3 length: 17 residues. CDR3 in DNA: TGCACCAGCAGCCAAGTAGAGGGCCCCACGTATAATTCACCCCTCCACTTT. This translates into CTSSQVEGPTYNSPLHF.

The chain is built from TRBV2 and TRBJ2-1; tentative D call: TRBD2 (6 bases). V was shortened by 6 bases and J by 6 bases, with 24 bases between the two germline ends. Germline V gene sequence: CDR1 SNHLY, CDR2 FYNNEI. This CDR3 region has 17 residues. The CDR3 protein is CASRSGRGTSVVNEQFF. The CDR3 DNA reads as TGTGCCAGCAGGTCAGGGCGGGGCACATCGGTGGTCAATGAGCAGTTCTTC.

The chain uses TRBV10-2 and TRBJ2-1, with 12 bases fitting TRBD1. The junction had 1 base not matched to a gene; V was cut back by 4 bases and J by 6 bases. The CDR3 spans 14 residues. Germline-derived CDR1 and CDR2 are WSHSY and SAAADI. CDR3 nucleotides: TGCGCCAGCAGTGCGGGACAGGGGGCCAATGAGCAGTTCTTC. Its translation: CASSAGQGANEQFF.

This clone was found once. The gene calls are TRBV19 and TRBJ1-1, with TRBD1 matching over 8 bases. The CDR3 covers 13 residues. V shed 1 base and J 10 bases; nucleotides not matched to a gene: 5. Germline CDR1 LNHDA, CDR2 SQIVND (reference sequence). CDR3 residues: CASSIALTGAAFF. CDR3 nucleotides: TGTGCCAGTAGTATAGCTCTGACAGGGGCAGCTTTCTTT.

V gene TRBV6-4 combines with J gene TRBJ2-2; D unclear. Germline V CDR1 and CDR2: MRHNA, SNTAGT. Trimming removed 3 bases from V and 6 bases from J, with 11 bases in between. CDR3 length equals 14 residues. In DNA form, the CDR3 reads TGTGCCAGCAGTGAAGAGATGGGTTCCGGGGAGCTGTTTTTT. This encodes CASSEEMGSGELFF.

The chain joins TRBV7-9 to TRBJ2-7; the D is unclear. This CDR3 region has 12 residues. The V end was cut by 3 bases, the J end by 0 bases, with 3 bases between. Germline CDR1 SEHNR, CDR2 FQNEAQ (reference sequence). The CDR3 sequence: CASSFVSYEQYF. The DNA for the CDR3 is TGTGCCAGCAGCTTTGTCTCCTACGAGCAGTACTTC. The full variable domain, completed using reference TRBV7-9 and TRBJ2-7, is DTGVSQNPRHKITKRGQNVTFRCDPISEHNRLYWYRQTLGQGPEFLTYFQNEAQLEKSRLLSDRFSAERPKGSFSTLEIQRTEQGDSAMYLCASSFVSYEQYFGPGTRLTVT.

This rearrangement joins TRBV27 to TRBJ2-2; 8 bases align to TRBD1. This CDR3 contains 14 residues. CDR1 and CDR2 (germline): MNHEY, SMNVEV (reference sequence). The V gene end was trimmed by 7 bases and the J gene end by 4 bases; junction bases not matched to a gene: 5. CDR3 coding DNA: TGTGCCAGCACTAGACAGGGGTTCACCGGGGAGCTGTTTTTT. Translation: CASTRQGFTGELFF.

The V and J genes are TRBV28 and TRBJ2-5, with 7 bases lining up with TRBD2. This CDR3 is built from 15 residues. Germline CDR1 reads MDHEN; CDR2 reads SYDVKM. Trimming removed 6 bases from V and 4 bases from J; junction bases left unmatched: 11. CDR3 loop: CASRRIAGQRETQYF. The CDR3 coding sequence is TGTGCCAGCAGACGGATAGCGGGTCAGAGAGAGACCCAGTACTTC.

This rearrangement joins TRBV5-1 to TRBJ2-7; 8 nucleotides match TRBD1. Trimming cost V 2 bases and J 2 bases; bases outside gene matches: 3. CDR1 is SGHRS, CDR2 YFSETQ, per germline. The CDR3 spans 14 residues. CDR3 nucleotides: TGCGCCAGCAGCTTAATGGGACAGGCCTACGAGCAGTACTTC. Protein sequence: CASSLMGQAYEQYF. Combining the CDR3 with reference TRBV5-1 and TRBJ2-7 gives the whole variable domain KAGVTQTPRYLIKTRGQQVTLSCSPISGHRSVSWYQQTPGQGLQFLFEYFSETQRNKGNFPGRFSGRQFSNSRSEMNVSTLELGDSALYLCASSLMGQAYEQYFGPGTRLTVT.

The CDR3 protein is CASSQGGTGPGYTF. Written as DNA, the CDR3 is TGTGCCAGCAGCCAAGGCGGCACAGGGCCGGGCTACACCTTC. The chain carries TRBV7-9 and TRBJ1-2; a possible D gene is TRBD1 (6 bases). The CDR3 totals 14 residues. V lost 5 bases, J lost 8 bases, and 18 bases lay in between. The germline V gene has CDR1 SEHNR and CDR2 FQNEAQ (reference sequence).

This clone appeared a few times. The V call is TRBV10-2, the J call TRBJ2-7, with 7 bases identical to TRBD1. V trimming: 2 bases; J trimming: 3 bases; junction bases outside the gene matches: 1. The CDR3 is made up of 13 amino acids. Germline V lookup: CDR1 WSHSY, CDR2 SAAADI. The CDR3 DNA sequence: TGCGCCAGCAGTGAGGGACAGGTCTACGAGCAGTACTTC. Its protein is CASSEGQVYEQYF.

This clone was recorded once. The rearrangement links TRBV5-1 to TRBJ1-5; weak D call: TRBD1 (5 bases). Germline V gives CDR1 SGHRS, CDR2 YFSETQ. This CDR3 spans 15 amino acids. V lost 1 base to trimming and J lost 3 bases, with 11 bases between them. CDR3 nucleotide sequence: TGCGCCAGCAGCTTGAGCGGGGCGCCCAATCAGCCCCAGCATTTT. Its translation is CASSLSGAPNQPQHF. Looking up the rest from reference TRBV5-1 and TRBJ1-5 gives the full variable domain: KAGVTQTPRYLIKTRGQQVTLSCSPISGHRSVSWYQQTPGQGLQFLFEYFSETQRNKGNFPGRFSGRQFSNSRSEMNVSTLELGDSALYLCASSLSGAPNQPQHFGDGTRLSIL.

This clone was counted only a few times. The chain combines TRBV23-1 with TRBJ1-1; D call uncertain. TRBV23-1 is known as an ORF, though its function is uncertain. This CDR3 spans 13 amino acids. V was pared by 2 bases and J by 7 bases, with 11 bases between. The CDR3 DNA sequence: TGCGCCAGCAGTCAAGTGAGGGAAAGTGAAGCTTTCTTT. This codes for CASSQVRESEAFF.

The gene calls are TRBV18 and TRBJ2-5; D might be TRBD2 (5 bases). This CDR3 has 16 residues. In germline, CDR1 is KGHSH, CDR2 LQKENI. V was trimmed by 2 bases and J by 2 bases, leaving 15 bases between them. The CDR3 DNA reads as TGTGCCAGCTCACCAGGGAGCGGTGCCTCGCAAGAGACCCAGTACTTC. Translation gives CASSPGSGASQETQYF.

V gene TRBV6-5 combines with J gene TRBJ2-3; 9 nucleotides align to TRBD1. CDR1 and CDR2 (germline): MNHEY, SVGAGI. The CDR3 extends over 15 amino acids. With V trimmed by 7 bases and J by 3 bases, 8 bases remained unmatched. CDR3 bases: TGTGCCAGCACCGACCCGACAGGGGGGACAGATACGCAGTATTTT. It specifies CASTDPTGGTDTQYF.

This clone was counted a few times. The chain is built from TRBV7-9 and TRBJ1-5; D call uncertain. In germline, CDR1 is SEHNR, CDR2 FQNEAQ (reference sequence). V dropped 4 bases and J dropped 0 bases, with 4 bases sitting between them. The CDR3 loop spans 13 amino acids. The CDR3 bases are TGTGCCAGCAGCTCTAATAGCAATCAGCCCCAGCATTTT. This translates into CASSSNSNQPQHF.

In its sample, this clone was seen once. V gene TRBV6-1 combines with J gene TRBJ1-6; no firm D call. V lost 1 base and J lost 7, with 5 bases in between. The length of the CDR3 is 13 residues. Germline V lookup: CDR1 MNHNS, CDR2 SASEGT. The CDR3 DNA reads TGTGCCAGCAGTGAAGTAGAGAATTCACCCCTCCACTTT. It encodes CASSEVENSPLHF.

This clone has only one observation. The V call is TRBV14, the J call TRBJ1-1; D not resolved. Germline CDR1 and CDR2: SGHDN and FVKESK. The CDR3 covers 13 residues. Trimming shortened V by 1 base and J by 4 bases, and 7 bases separated the two germline ends. Here the CDR3 reads CASSQGYGTEAFF. The CDR3 DNA sequence: TGTGCCAGCAGCCAAGGCTACGGCACTGAAGCTTTCTTT.

With respect to this clone: This sample also contains other DNA sequences that code for the same CDR3. The chain combines TRBV19 with TRBJ2-7, with TRBD2 matching over 10 bases. The germline V gene has CDR1 LNHDA and CDR2 SQIVND (reference sequence). CDR3 length: 13 amino acids. J gave up 3 bases and V 8 bases, and 4 bases lay outside the gene matches. The DNA of the CDR3 is TGTGCCAGTTCTAGCGGGAGTGGCTACGAGCAGTACTTC. It encodes CASSSGSGYEQYF.

The rearrangement joins TRBV2 to TRBJ2-1; 8 bases are shared with TRBD1. The V and J ends lost 6 bases and 1 base, in that order; junction bases with no gene match: 5. Germline CDR1 and CDR2: SNHLY and FYNNEI. The CDR3 has 15 residues. Written as DNA, the CDR3 is TGTGCCAGCAGGGGACAGGAGCCTTCCTACAATGAGCAGTTCTTC. This codes for CASRGQEPSYNEQFF.

The CDR3 region is CASSQGARVEAFF. CDR3 DNA sequence: TGTGCCAGCAGTCAGGGGGCGCGGGTTGAAGCTTTCTTT. This rearrangement joins TRBV27 to TRBJ1-1, with 8 bases lining up with TRBD1. The CDR3 sequence is 13 residues long. The germline CDR1 and CDR2 sequences are MNHEY and SMNVEV (reference sequence). V lost 5 bases and J lost 7; bases outside the gene matches: 6.

The chain uses TRBV7-9 and TRBJ2-2, with 10 nucleotides matching TRBD1. CDR3 length equals 13 residues. Germline V gene sequence: CDR1 SEHNR, CDR2 FQNEAQ (reference sequence). Trimming cost V 5 bases and J 6 bases; bases outside gene matches: 0. The CDR3 DNA reads as TGTGCCAGCAGCGGACAGGGGGCCGGGGAGCTGTTTTTT. This sequence encodes CASSGQGAGELFF. Together with reference TRBV7-9 and TRBJ2-2, the CDR3 gives the full variable domain: DTGVSQNPRHKITKRGQNVTFRCDPISEHNRLYWYRQTLGQGPEFLTYFQNEAQLEKSRLLSDRFSAERPKGSFSTLEIQRTEQGDSAMYLCASSGQGAGELFFGEGSRLTVL.

The gene calls are TRBV7-9 and TRBJ2-5; D may be TRBD1 (5 bases). Looked up from germline, CDR1 is SEHNR and CDR2 is FQNEAQ (reference sequence). This CDR3 has 15 amino acids. Trimming removed 2 bases from V and 0 bases from J, with 10 bases in between. The chain's CDR3 is CASSLSRGNQETQYF. CDR3 coding DNA: TGTGCCAGCAGCTTATCAAGGGGTAACCAAGAGACCCAGTACTTC.

This clone has only one observation. V and J are TRBV27 and TRBJ2-5, with D maybe TRBD2 (5 bases). This CDR3 comprises 13 residues. Between the trimmed V and J ends, which lost 2 bases and 5 bases, there was a span of 9 bases. Per the germline V gene, CDR1 is MNHEY and CDR2 is SMNVEV (reference sequence). CDR3 sequence: CASSLSGGETQYF. In DNA, the CDR3 is TGTGCCAGCAGTTTAAGCGGTGGGGAGACCCAGTACTTC.

CDR3 nucleotide sequence: TGTGCCAGAAGCTTGGGCAGGGGTGAGAACGAGCAGTACTTC. Its translation: CARSLGRGENEQYF. The V gene is TRBV5-3, the J gene TRBJ2-7; a possible D gene is TRBD1 (6 bases). TRBV5-3 is recorded as an ORF, its role being uncertain. V shed 0 bases and J shed 5 bases, with 12 bases lying between them. This CDR3 has 14 amino acids.

The chain carries TRBV19 and TRBJ2-7; TRBD1 matches at 11 bases. Trimming at V came to 5 bases and at J to 1 base, leaving 4 bases not matched to a gene. The CDR3 runs 15 residues. The germline V gene has CDR1 LNHDA and CDR2 SQIVND (reference sequence). This CDR3 is CASSSGTGGSYEQYF. CDR3 sequence (DNA): TGTGCCAGTAGTTCGGGGACAGGGGGTTCCTACGAGCAGTACTTC.